This T cell receptor (beta chain) was captured by sequencing in a study of breast tumors, draining lymph nodes, adjacent tissues. Per the germline V gene, CDR1 is SGHTA and CDR2 is FQGNSA. The CDR3 has 15 amino acids. V was clipped by 4 bases and J by 4 bases, with 13 bases between them. The lymph nodes were axillary draining lymph nodes from breast cancer patients. MiXCR, run by TCRdb on the multiplex PCR reads, gives a single entry per CDR3 protein. The repertoire holds about 230,000 distinct CDR3 sequences, less than 40% seen once, with 1.1% to 1.5% in the top ten. This clonotype appeared many times.

Input material: axillary lymph node tissue. This TCR derives from a female donor with breast cancer. Some clones in this sample may be carry-over from other donors' samples. The chain employs TRBV7-2 and TRBJ1-4; D is ambiguous. The CDR3 loop reads CASSSEQRNNEKLFF. The CDR3 region has the DNA TGTGCCAGCAGCTCCGAACAGAGAAATAATGAAAAACTGTTTTTT.